Described below is a single T cell receptor (beta chain) sequence and its context. Its antigen is not identified. The length of the CDR3 is 15 residues. The ends were cut back, 7 bases at V and 2 bases at J, with 15 bases in the middle. Germline CDR1 SEHNR, CDR2 FQNEAQ (reference sequence). The data originate from a study of T-cell memory formation after mild COVID-19. Whole-study findings and limits: Among clones contracting day 15 to 85, CD4/CD8 was balanced, whereas later expanders leaned CD4+. Memory sampled before infection contained some responding clones, suggesting cross-reactive memory joined. Still unconfirmed is whether the second-wave clones peaking on day 37 recognized SARS-CoV-2.

Barcoded TCR alpha and TCR beta cDNA libraries with UMIs came from 5'RACE using constant-segment primers. A single record per CDR3 protein comes from TCRdb applying MiXCR to the 5' RACE reads. The repertoire holds about 500,000 distinct CDR3 sequences, with roughly 21% as singletons. The chain employs TRBV7-9 and TRBJ2-1; weak D call: TRBD1 (7 bases). Sequencing input: PBMCs or a T cell subset sorted from them (not recorded which). This TCR was recovered from an adult woman who had mild COVID-19 (a few samples of this study predate the infection). Cell type and time point are not known. CDR3 sequence (DNA): TGTGCCAGCATCCCGGCGGGACAGACCTACAATGAGCAGTTCTTC. It is translated as CASIPAGQTYNEQFF.